A selection of T cell receptor beta chains follows, all from one sample in a study of beta chain features in type 1 diabetes. TCRdb's table, derived via immunoSEQ multiplex PCR, lists solely in-frame clones and lacks some. The repertoire includes hundreds of thousands of clones, roughly 16% of them detected once, and 0.023% sits in the top ten. The sequencing input was naive CD4+ T cells from blood. Receptors were obtained from a woman younger than 35 in good health. Each CDR3 is given with its conserved first and last residue. The order of the fields is J gene, V gene, clone size, D gene, CDR3 DNA, CDR3 protein. The D gene is left open where the match is weak. The listing skips clone size in some rows; elsewhere it reads once, few, many or a size class.

TRBJ2-7,TRBV2,NA,NA,TGTGCCAGCAGGGGCCGGAACTACGAGCAGTACTTC,CASRGRNYEQYF
TRBJ1-4,TRBV7-2,NA,NA,TGTGCCAGCAGCCTAGGGTATGGGAGTGAAAAACTGTTTTTT,CASSLGYGSEKLFF
TRBJ2-1,TRBV5-4,NA,NA,TGTGCCAGCAGCTCGGTTAATGGCTACAATGAGCAGTTCTTC,CASSSVNGYNEQFF
TRBJ1-2,TRBV27,NA,NA,TGTGCCAGCAGTTCCGTCGACGGCCCTCCGGGGGGCTACACCTTC,CASSSVDGPPGGYTF
TRBJ1-5,TRBV18,few,NA,TGTGCCAGCTCACCAGGGGGGAATCAGCCCCAGCATTTT,CASSPGGNQPQHF
TRBJ2-7,TRBV5-1,few,TRBD1,TGCGCCAGCAGCTCCAGGACAGGGGAGAGCGAGCAGTACTTC,CASSSRTGESEQYF
TRBJ2-7,TRBV21-1,NA,NA,TGTGCCAGCAGCAAAGTAGTTTTGAGAGGAAGGCAGTACTTC,CASSKVVLRGRQYF
TRBJ2-7,TRBV18,NA,TRBD2,TGTGCCAGCTCATCGGGACTAGCGGGGAATTCCTACGAGCAGTACTTC,CASSSGLAGNSYEQYF
TRBJ2-6,TRBV27,once,NA,TGTGCCAGCAGTTTATCACGGTTTTCTGGGGCCAACGTCCTGACTTTC,CASSLSRFSGANVLTF
TRBJ1-5,TRBV7-2,NA,NA,TGTGCCAGCAGCCTATGGGGTCAGCCCCAGCATTTT,CASSLWGQPQHF
TRBJ1-2,TRBV4-1,NA,NA,TGCGCCAGCAGCCAAGATCTAACTACTAACTATGGCTACACCTTC,CASSQDLTTNYGYTF
TRBJ2-1,TRBV6-6,few,NA,TGTGCCAGCAGTCCTGCGGGCGGAGCAGGGCGTGAGCAGTTCTTC,CASSPAGGAGREQFF
TRBJ2-5,TRBV6-1,few,NA,TGTGCCAGCACGCGGGGATCAACCAAAGAGACCCAGTACTTC,CASTRGSTKETQYF
TRBJ1-3,TRBV18,few,NA,TGTGCCAGCTCACCACTCTCCAGGCGGAGCTCTGGAAACACCATATATTTT,CASSPLSRRSSGNTIYF
TRBJ1-4,TRBV4-2,few,NA,TGTGCCAGCAGCCAAGATGACGCTGCGGTACTTGTTGAAAAACTGTTTTTT,CASSQDDAAVLVEKLFF
TRBJ1-2,TRBV6-5,NA,NA,TGTGCCAGCAGCAGGGACGCCGGTGGCTACACCTTC,CASSRDAGGYTF
TRBJ2-7,TRBV2,NA,TRBD1,TGTGCCAGCACCCGGACAGGGGATTCGATCGAGCAGTACTTC,CASTRTGDSIEQYF
TRBJ2-5,TRBV5-4,NA,TRBD1,TGTGCCAGCAGCTTGGGGCAGGGGGCCAGAGAGACCCAGTACTTC,CASSLGQGARETQYF
TRBJ2-7,TRBV6-5,NA,NA,TGTGCCAGCAGTTACGATGGACAAGCCTACGAGCAGTACTTC,CASSYDGQAYEQYF
TRBJ2-2,TRBV11-2,NA,TRBD2,TGTGCCAGCAGCTTATTGGTTACTAGCGGGAGGGGCTTCACCGGGGAGCTGTTTTTT,CASSLLVTSGRGFTGELFF
TRBJ2-7,TRBV7-2,few,NA,TGTGCCAGCAGCCTCATTGACACCTACGAGCAGTACTTC,CASSLIDTYEQYF
TRBJ1-4,TRBV4-3,NA,NA,TGCGCCAGCAGCCAAGAAGTCCCACGGACCTCTGCCGCTGAAAAACTGTTTTTT,CASSQEVPRTSAAEKLFF
TRBJ1-2,TRBV7-2,NA,TRBD1,TGTGCCAGCAGCCCAACCCGGACAGGGATAACCTATGGCTACACCTTC,CASSPTRTGITYGYTF
TRBJ2-2,TRBV4-2,few,TRBD1,TGTGCCAGCAGCCTAACTTGGGCAGGGGGCACCGGGGAGCTGTTTTTT,CASSLTWAGGTGELFF
TRBJ2-7,TRBV28,few,NA,TGTGCCAGCAGAGCCGCTGGGTACGAGCAGTACTTC,CASRAAGYEQYF
TRBJ2-7,TRBV6-4,NA,NA,TGTGCCAGACCTCCTTCAAGGGTGGATTACGAGCAGTACTTC,CARPPSRVDYEQYF
TRBJ2-7,TRBV9,few,NA,TGTGCCAGCAGCGTAGCTTTCCACAGCTCCTACGAGCAGTACTTC,CASSVAFHSSYEQYF
TRBJ1-1,TRBV5-4,NA,TRBD1,TGTGCCAGCAGCCCGACAGGGTCGCTGGTAGGGACTGAAGCTTTCTTT,CASSPTGSLVGTEAFF
TRBJ1-2,TRBV2,NA,NA,TGTGCCAACACTCCGACAGCAACTAGCTATGGCTACACCTTC,CANTPTATSYGYTF